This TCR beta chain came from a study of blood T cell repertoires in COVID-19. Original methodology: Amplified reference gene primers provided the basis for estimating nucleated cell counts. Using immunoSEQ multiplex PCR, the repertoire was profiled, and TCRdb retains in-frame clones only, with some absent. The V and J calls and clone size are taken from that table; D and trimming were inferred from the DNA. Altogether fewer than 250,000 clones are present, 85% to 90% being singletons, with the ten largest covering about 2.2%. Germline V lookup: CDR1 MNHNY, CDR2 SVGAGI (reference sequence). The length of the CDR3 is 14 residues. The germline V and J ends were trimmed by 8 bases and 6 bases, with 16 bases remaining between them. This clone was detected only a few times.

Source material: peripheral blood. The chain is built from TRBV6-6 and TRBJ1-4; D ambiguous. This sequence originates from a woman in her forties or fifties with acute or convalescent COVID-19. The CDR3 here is CASSYSGYYEKLFF. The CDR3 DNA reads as TGTGCCAGCTCTTACAGCGGGTATTATGAAAAACTGTTTTTT.